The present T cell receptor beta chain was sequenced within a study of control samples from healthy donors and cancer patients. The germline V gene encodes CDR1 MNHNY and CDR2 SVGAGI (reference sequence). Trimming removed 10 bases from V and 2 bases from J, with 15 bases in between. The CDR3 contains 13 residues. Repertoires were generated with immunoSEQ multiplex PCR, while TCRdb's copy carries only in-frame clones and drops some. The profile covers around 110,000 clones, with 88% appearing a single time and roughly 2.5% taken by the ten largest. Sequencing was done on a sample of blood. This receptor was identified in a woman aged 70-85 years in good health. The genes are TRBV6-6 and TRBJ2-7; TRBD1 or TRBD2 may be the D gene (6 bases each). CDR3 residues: CATRPGGPYEQYF. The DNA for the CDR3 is TGTGCCACCCGGCCCGGGGGCCCCTACGAGCAGTACTTC.